The present entry profiles one TCR beta chain with its context. Antigen unknown. The sample originates from a study of cytomegalovirus exposure and HLA in healthy donors. The PCR had 60 Vbeta and 13 Jbeta primers. As processed by the authors: A follow-up analysis tallied approximately 85 million unique TCR beta chains, roughly 11 million shared. Data came from immunoSEQ multiplex PCR; TCRdb stores just in-frame clones and leaves some out. Clonal size and the V and J genes are those of that table, whereas D and trimming came from the DNA. The table records about 160,000 clones, roughly 84% of them present only once. Study-wide results and limits: TCR beta sequences reportedly predicted most subjects' HLA-A and HLA-B alleles accurately. In an earlier analysis, about 87% or about 30%: the productive usage of most TCR beta V segments. The Asian-associated ancestry cluster reportedly had fewer N-insertions than the approximately 670-donor mean in a later analysis.

The germline gives CDR1 SGHRS, CDR2 YFSETQ. The CDR3 length is 14 residues. J was trimmed by 8 bases and V by 4 bases; bases with no gene match: 11. The chain carries TRBV5-1 and TRBJ1-1; 7 bases are a match to TRBD1. Sequencing was done on a sample of PBMCs. The sequence was obtained from a man aged 18 to 29 in good health and CMV-seropositive. The CDR3 protein is CASSQPDRDEEAFF. The CDR3 DNA is TGCGCCAGCAGCCAACCTGACAGGGATGAGGAAGCTTTCTTT.